This is a list of T cell receptor beta chains from one sample in a study of naive and memory T cell subsets. MiXCR, run by TCRdb on the UMI-ligation and nested PCR reads, gives a single entry per CDR3 protein. Of around 90,000 distinct CDR3 sequences detected, 7% to 8% appear once; the ten largest clones hold over 1.5%. Sequencing was done on a sample of central memory CD4+ T cells from blood. These receptors all come from a human donor in good health. Both conserved end residues are part of each CDR3. A D gene is named only where the DNA matches it firmly. The size field is filled for only some rows; it gives once, few, many or a size class.

>NA|TRBD2|TRBV5-4|TRBJ2-5
TGTGCCAGCAGCACACCGACTAGCGGGATGATAGAGGAGACCCAGTACTTC
CASSTPTSGMIEETQYF
>few|NA|TRBV7-2|TRBJ2-3
TGTGCCAGCAGCCCCGGGTTGCATACGCAGTATTTT
CASSPGLHTQYF
>NA|NA|TRBV7-8|TRBJ2-1
TGTGCCAGCAGCTTAGAGAGGAGAAATGAGCAGTTCTTC
CASSLERRNEQFF
>many|TRBD1|TRBV20-1|TRBJ2-5
TGCAGTGCTAGCCCCTCGGGACAGGGAAGGCGGGAGACCCAGTACTTC
CSASPSGQGRRETQYF
>few|NA|TRBV19|TRBJ2-6
TGTGCCAGTAGTTATCGGGGTTCTGGGGCCAACGTCCTGACTTTC
CASSYRGSGANVLTF
>many|NA|TRBV6-5|TRBJ2-3
TGTGCCAGCAGTTCGGCGGGGACGCCAGATACGCAGTATTTT
CASSSAGTPDTQYF
>many|NA|TRBV7-8|TRBJ1-5
TGTGCCAGCAGCTTACTCGGCGCCCCTCAGCCCCAGCATTTT
CASSLLGAPQPQHF
>many|NA|TRBV20-1|TRBJ1-2
TGCAGTGCTAGGGTTGGGGGCTACACCTTC
CSARVGGYTF
>few|NA|TRBV30|TRBJ2-5
TGTGCCTGGAGTCTGTCGGGAGAGACCCAGTACTTC
CAWSLSGETQYF
>many|NA|TRBV7-9|TRBJ2-2
TGTGCCAGCAGCTTGAACAGCGGTGCCGGGGAGCTGTTTTTT
CASSLNSGAGELFF
>many|NA|TRBV7-9|TRBJ1-5
TGTGCCAGCAGCTCGCGAGCGGGGCATCAGCCCCAGCATTTT
CASSSRAGHQPQHF
>NA|TRBD1|TRBV6-1|TRBJ2-3
TGTGCCAGCAGTAGGGGGACAGGGGGGCCAGATACGCAGTATTTT
CASSRGTGGPDTQYF
>NA|TRBD1|TRBV5-6|TRBJ2-3
TGTGCCAGCAGCTTGGACGACAGGGGGCGAGATACGCAGTATTTT
CASSLDDRGRDTQYF
>few|NA|TRBV10-3|TRBJ1-4
TGTGCCATCAGTGAGAGGCCAGTGGGTGAAAAACTGTTTTTT
CAISERPVGEKLFF
>many|NA|TRBV2|TRBJ2-7
TGTGCCAGCAGTGGAGGGACCTACGAGCGGCAGTACTTC
CASSGGTYERQYF